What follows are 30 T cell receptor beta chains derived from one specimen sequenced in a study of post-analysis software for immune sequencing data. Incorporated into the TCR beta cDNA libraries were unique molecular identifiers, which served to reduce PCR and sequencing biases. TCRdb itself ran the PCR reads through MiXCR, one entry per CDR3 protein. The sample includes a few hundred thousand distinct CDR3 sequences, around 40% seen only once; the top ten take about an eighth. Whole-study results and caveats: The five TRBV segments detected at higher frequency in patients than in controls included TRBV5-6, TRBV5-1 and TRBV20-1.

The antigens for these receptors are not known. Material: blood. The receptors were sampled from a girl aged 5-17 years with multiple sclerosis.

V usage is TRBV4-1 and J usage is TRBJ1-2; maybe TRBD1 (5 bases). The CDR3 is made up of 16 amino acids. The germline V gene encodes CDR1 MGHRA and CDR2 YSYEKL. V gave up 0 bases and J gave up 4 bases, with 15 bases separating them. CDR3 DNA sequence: TGCGCCAGCAGCCAAGAAACCGAGGGGCATAGCTATGGCTACACCTTC. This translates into CASSQETEGHSYGYTF.

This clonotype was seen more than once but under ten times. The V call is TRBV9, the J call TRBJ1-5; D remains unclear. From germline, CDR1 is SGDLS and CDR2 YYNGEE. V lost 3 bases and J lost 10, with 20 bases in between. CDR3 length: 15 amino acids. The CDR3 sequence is CASSAEPGYRDPQHF. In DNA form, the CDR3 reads TGTGCCAGCAGCGCCGAACCGGGCTACCGGGATCCCCAGCATTTT. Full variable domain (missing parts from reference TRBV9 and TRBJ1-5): DSGVTQTPKHLITATGQRVTLRCSPRSGDLSVYWYQQSLDQGLQFLIQYYNGEERAKGNILERFSAQQFPDLHSELNLSSLELGDSALYFCASSAEPGYRDPQHFGDGTRLSIL.

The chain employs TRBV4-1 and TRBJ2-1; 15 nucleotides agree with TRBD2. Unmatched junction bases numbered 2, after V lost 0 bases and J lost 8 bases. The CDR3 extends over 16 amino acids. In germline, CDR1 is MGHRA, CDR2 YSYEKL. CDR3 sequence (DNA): TGCGCCAGCAGCCAAGATGGGACTAGCGGGAGGTATGAGCAGTTCTTC. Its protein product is CASSQDGTSGRYEQFF.

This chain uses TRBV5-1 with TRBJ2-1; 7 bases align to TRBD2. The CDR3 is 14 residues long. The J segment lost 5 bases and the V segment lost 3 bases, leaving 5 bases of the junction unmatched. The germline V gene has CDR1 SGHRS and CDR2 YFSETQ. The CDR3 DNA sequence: TGCGCCAGCAGCTCTCTAGCGGTCGACAATGAGCAGTTCTTC. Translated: CASSSLAVDNEQFF.

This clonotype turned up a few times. The CDR3 DNA reads TGCGCCAGCAGCCATGGACAGGGGGCTACTGAAGCTTTCTTT. Encoded protein: CASSHGQGATEAFF. The chain uses TRBV5-1 and TRBJ1-1; TRBD1 matches 11 bases. J was trimmed by 5 bases and V by 4 bases; bases with no gene match: 4. CDR1 and CDR2 (germline): SGHRS, YFSETQ. This CDR3 spans 14 amino acids.

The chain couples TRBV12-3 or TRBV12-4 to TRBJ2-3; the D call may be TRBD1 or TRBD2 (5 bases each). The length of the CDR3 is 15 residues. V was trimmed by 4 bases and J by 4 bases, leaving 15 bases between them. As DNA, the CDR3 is TGTGCCAGCAGTTCCAGGGACGGGAACGCAGATACGCAGTATTTT. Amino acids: CASSSRDGNADTQYF.

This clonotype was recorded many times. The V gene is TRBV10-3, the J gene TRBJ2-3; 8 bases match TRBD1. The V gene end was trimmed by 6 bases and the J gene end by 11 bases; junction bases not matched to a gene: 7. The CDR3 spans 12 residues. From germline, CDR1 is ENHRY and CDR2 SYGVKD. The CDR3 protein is CAISSTGVGQYF. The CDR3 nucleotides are TGTGCCATCAGCTCGACAGGGGTCGGGCAGTATTTT.

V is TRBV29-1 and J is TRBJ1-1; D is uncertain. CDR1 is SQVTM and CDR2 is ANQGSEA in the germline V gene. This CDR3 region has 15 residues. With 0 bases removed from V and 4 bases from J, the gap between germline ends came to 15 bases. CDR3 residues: CSVEDLGTTATEAFF. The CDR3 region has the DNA TGCAGCGTTGAAGATCTCGGCACCACGGCCACTGAAGCTTTCTTT. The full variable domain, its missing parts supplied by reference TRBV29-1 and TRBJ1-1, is SAVISQKPSRDICQRGTSLTIQCQVDSQVTMMFWYRQQPGQSLTLIATANQGSEATYESGFVIDKFPISRPNLTFSTLTVSNMSPEDSSIYLCSVEDLGTTATEAFFGQGTRLTVV.

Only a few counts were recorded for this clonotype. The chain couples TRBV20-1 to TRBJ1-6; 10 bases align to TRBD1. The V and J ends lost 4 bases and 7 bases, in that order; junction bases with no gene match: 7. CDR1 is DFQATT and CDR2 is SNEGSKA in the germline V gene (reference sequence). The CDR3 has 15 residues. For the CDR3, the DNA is TGCAGTGCTACCGACAGGGGGCTGGGGAATTCACCCCTCCACTTT. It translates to CSATDRGLGNSPLHF.

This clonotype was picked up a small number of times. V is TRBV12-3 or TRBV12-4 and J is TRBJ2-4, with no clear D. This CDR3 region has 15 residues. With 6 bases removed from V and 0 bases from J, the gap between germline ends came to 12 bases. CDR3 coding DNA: TGTGCCAGCAGCAAGACACTGGTAGCCAAAAACATTCAGTACTTC. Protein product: CASSKTLVAKNIQYF.

CDR3 protein: CASSSGRPSSYEQYF. The CDR3 nucleotides read TGTGCCAGCAGCTCGGGACGGCCGAGCTCCTACGAGCAGTACTTC. The J gene is TRBJ2-7, the V gene TRBV7-2; D is possibly TRBD1 or TRBD2 (5 bases each). Trimming shortened V by 4 bases and J by 0 bases, and 13 bases separated the two germline ends. Germline assignment: CDR1 SGHTA and CDR2 FQGNSA. This CDR3 has 15 amino acids.

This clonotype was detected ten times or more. This CDR3 reads CASSFRQDLMFF. DNA for the CDR3: TGTGCCAGCAGCTTCCGTCAGGATCTTATGTTCTTC. J is TRBJ2-1 and V is TRBV7-2; D remains ambiguous. V was trimmed by 3 bases and J by 15 bases, leaving 15 bases between them. The CDR3 contains 12 residues. CDR1 is SGHTA, CDR2 FQGNSA, per germline.

The CDR3 nucleotides read TGTGCCAGCAGTCAGCAACGCCGGCCCCAGAATCAGCCCCAGCATTTT. This encodes CASSQQRRPQNQPQHF. The V call is TRBV6-2 or TRBV6-3, the J call TRBJ1-5; no clear D gene. The CDR3 length is 16 residues. Germline V CDR1 and CDR2: MNHEY, SVGEGT. V gave up 5 bases and J gave up 4 bases, with 18 bases separating them.

The CDR3 DNA is TGTGCCAGCAGCTTAGAGGTCGGACTAGCGGGATTGCATCAGCAGTTCTTC. Protein sequence: CASSLEVGLAGLHQQFF. The genes are TRBV7-9 and TRBJ2-1, with TRBD2 identical over 12 bases. The germline V gene encodes CDR1 SEHNR and CDR2 FQNEAQ (reference sequence). The J segment lost 11 bases and the V segment lost 1 base, leaving 12 bases of the junction unmatched. The length of the CDR3 is 17 residues.

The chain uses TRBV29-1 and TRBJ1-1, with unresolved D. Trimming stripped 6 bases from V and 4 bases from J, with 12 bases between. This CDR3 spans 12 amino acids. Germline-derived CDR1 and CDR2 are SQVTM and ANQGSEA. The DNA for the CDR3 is TGCAGCGTCGCTGACGAGAGCACTGAAGCTTTCTTT. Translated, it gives CSVADESTEAFF. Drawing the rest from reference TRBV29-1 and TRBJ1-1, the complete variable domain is SAVISQKPSRDICQRGTSLTIQCQVDSQVTMMFWYRQQPGQSLTLIATANQGSEATYESGFVIDKFPISRPNLTFSTLTVSNMSPEDSSIYLCSVADESTEAFFGQGTRLTVV.

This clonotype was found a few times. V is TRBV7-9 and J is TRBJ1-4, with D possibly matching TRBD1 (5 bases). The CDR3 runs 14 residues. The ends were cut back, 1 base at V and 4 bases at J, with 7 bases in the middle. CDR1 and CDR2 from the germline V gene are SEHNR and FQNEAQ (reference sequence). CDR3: CASSLGGDNEKLFF. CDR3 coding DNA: TGTGCCAGCAGCTTAGGAGGGGATAATGAAAAACTGTTTTTT.

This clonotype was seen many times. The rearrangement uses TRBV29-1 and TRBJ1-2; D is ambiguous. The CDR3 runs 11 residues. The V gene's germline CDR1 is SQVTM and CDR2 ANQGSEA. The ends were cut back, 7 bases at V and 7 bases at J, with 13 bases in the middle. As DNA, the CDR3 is TGCAGCGCTGATCCTGGTTTTGGCTACACCTTC. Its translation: CSADPGFGYTF.

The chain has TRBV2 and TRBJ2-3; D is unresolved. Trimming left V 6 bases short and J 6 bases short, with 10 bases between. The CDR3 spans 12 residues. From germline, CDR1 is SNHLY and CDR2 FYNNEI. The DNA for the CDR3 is TGTGCCAGCAGGCCAGACGGGGATACGCAGTATTTT. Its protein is CASRPDGDTQYF.

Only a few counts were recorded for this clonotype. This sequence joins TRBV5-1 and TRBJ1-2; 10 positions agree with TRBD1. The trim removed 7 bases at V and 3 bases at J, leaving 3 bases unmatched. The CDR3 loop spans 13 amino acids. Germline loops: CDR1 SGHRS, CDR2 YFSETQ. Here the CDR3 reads CASSGTGDYGYTF. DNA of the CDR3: TGCGCCAGCTCAGGGACAGGGGACTATGGCTACACCTTC.

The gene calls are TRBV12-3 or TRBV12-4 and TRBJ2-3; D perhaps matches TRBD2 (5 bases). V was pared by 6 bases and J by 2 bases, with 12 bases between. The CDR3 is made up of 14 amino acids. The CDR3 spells CASRRLQYTDTQYF. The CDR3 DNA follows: TGTGCCAGCAGGCGACTACAATACACAGATACGCAGTATTTT.

The CDR3 here is CATSRETGLNTEAFF. CDR3 bases: TGTGCCACCAGCAGAGAGACAGGTTTGAACACTGAAGCTTTCTTT. V and J are TRBV15 and TRBJ1-1; a possible D gene is TRBD1 (6 bases). V was shortened by 0 bases and J by 0 bases, with 8 bases between the two germline ends. The CDR3 sequence is 15 residues long. Germline CDR1 and CDR2: LNHNV and YYDKDF (reference sequence).

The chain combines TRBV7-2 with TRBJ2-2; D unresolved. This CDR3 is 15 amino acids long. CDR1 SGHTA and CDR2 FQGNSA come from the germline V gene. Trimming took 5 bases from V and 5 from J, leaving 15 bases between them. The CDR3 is CASSPLVSRTGELFF. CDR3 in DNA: TGTGCCAGCAGCCCTCTAGTTTCTAGGACCGGGGAGCTGTTTTTT. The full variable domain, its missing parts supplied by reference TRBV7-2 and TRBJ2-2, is GAGVSQSPSNKVTEKGKDVELRCDPISGHTALYWYRQSLGQGLEFLIYFQGNSAPDKSGLPSDRFSAERTGGSVSTLTIQRTQQEDSAVYLCASSPLVSRTGELFFGEGSRLTVL.

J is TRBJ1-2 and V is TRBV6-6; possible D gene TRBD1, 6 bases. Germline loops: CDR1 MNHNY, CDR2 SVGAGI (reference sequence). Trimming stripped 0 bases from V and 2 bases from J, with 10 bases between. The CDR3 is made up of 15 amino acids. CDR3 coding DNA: TGTGCCAGCAGTTACTCCACGGGACACAACTATGGCTACACCTTC. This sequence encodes CASSYSTGHNYGYTF.

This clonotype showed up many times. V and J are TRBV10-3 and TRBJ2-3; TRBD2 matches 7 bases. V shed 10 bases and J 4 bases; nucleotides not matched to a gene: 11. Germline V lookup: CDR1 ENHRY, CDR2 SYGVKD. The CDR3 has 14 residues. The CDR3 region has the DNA TGTGCCACGCGGGACTACCGAGAGTCAGATACGCAGTATTTT. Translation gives CATRDYRESDTQYF.

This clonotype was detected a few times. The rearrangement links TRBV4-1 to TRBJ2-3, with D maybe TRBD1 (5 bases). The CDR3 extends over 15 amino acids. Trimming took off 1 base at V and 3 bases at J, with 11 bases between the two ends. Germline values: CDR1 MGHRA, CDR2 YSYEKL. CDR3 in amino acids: CASSQVGALTDTQYF. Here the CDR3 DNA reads TGCGCCAGCAGCCAAGTTGGGGCACTGACAGATACGCAGTATTTT.

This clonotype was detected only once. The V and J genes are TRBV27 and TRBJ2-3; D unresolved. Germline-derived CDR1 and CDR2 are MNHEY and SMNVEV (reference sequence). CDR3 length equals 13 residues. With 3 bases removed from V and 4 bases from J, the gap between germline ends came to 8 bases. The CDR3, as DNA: TGTGCCAGCAGTTTCGGTCCCCCAGATACGCAGTATTTT. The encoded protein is CASSFGPPDTQYF.

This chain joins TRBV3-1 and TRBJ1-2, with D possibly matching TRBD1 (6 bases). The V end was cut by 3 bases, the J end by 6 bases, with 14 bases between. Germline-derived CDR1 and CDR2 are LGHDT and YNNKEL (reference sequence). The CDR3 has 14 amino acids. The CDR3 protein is CASSQNQGRDGYTF. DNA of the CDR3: TGTGCCAGCAGCCAGAATCAGGGGCGCGATGGCTACACCTTC.

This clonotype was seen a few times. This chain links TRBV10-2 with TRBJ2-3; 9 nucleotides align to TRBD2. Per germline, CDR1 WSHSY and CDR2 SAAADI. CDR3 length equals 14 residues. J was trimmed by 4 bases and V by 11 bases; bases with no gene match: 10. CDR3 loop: CAVRGTSMSDTQYF. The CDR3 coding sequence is TGCGCCGTCAGAGGGACTAGCATGTCAGATACGCAGTATTTT.

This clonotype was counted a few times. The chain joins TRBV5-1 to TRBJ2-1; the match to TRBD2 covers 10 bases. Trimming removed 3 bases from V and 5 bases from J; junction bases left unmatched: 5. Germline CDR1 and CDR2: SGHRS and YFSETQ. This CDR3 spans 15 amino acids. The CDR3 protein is CASSSLAGANNEQFF. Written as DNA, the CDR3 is TGCGCCAGCAGCTCTCTAGCGGGGGCTAACAATGAGCAGTTCTTC.

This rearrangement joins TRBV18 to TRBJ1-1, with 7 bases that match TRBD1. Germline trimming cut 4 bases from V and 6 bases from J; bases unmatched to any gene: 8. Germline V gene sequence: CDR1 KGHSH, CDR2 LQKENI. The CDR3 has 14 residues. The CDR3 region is CASSLQGWEAEAFF. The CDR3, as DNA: TGTGCCAGCTCACTACAGGGGTGGGAGGCTGAAGCTTTCTTT.